Sequencing of this TCR beta chain was carried out in a study of post-analysis software for immune sequencing data. General study findings and limits: Clustering by F measure revealed strong co-clustering among samples prepared together in one batch.

Prepared libraries of TCR beta cDNA carried unique molecular identifiers. MiXCR, applied by TCRdb to the PCR reads, yields one record per CDR3 protein. Among about 500,000 distinct CDR3 sequences, around 40% were seen once, and the ten largest hold roughly an eighth. Regarding this clonotype: Its antigen is not known.

The specimen was blood. The TCR sequence derives from a girl aged 10 to 17 with multiple sclerosis.

CDR3 protein: CASSLGTSGSIHEQFF. CDR3 coding DNA: TGCGCCAGCAGCCTCGGGACTAGCGGGAGTATCCATGAGCAGTTCTTC. V gene TRBV5-1 combines with J gene TRBJ2-1, with TRBD2 matching 14 bases. Trimming at V came to 4 bases and at J to 8 bases, leaving 8 bases not matched to a gene. Germline-derived CDR1 and CDR2 are SGHRS and YFSETQ. The CDR3 totals 16 residues.